This entry is about one TCR beta chain. The V end was cut by 4 bases, the J end by 11 bases, with 18 bases between. CDR3 length: 13 amino acids. Germline assignment: CDR1 SQVTM and CDR2 ANQGSEA. The sample originates from a study of blood T cell repertoires in COVID-19. Background on the study: Samples taken during acute and convalescent COVID-19 were collected in the United States, Italy and Spain.

Profiled with immunoSEQ multiplex PCR; TCRdb holds only in-frame clones, not every one. Altogether 95,000 to 150,000 clones are present, over 75% being singletons, with the ten largest covering about 12%. This TCR was recovered from a man aged 55 to 70 with acute or convalescent COVID-19. The chain links TRBV29-1 to TRBJ2-1, with D uncertain. Sequencing input: peripheral blood. CDR3 protein: CSVGSSNFPQQFF. As DNA, the CDR3 is TGCAGCGTTGGTAGCTCAAATTTTCCGCAGCAGTTCTTC.